This is a list of T cell receptor beta chains from one sample in a study of T cells in Graves' hyperthyroidism and ophthalmopathy. TCRdb passed the multiplex PCR reads through MiXCR, listing each CDR3 protein once. This table holds hundreds of thousands of distinct CDR3 sequences, around 46% found once. The sample comprised peripheral blood or thyroid tissue (not recorded which). The receptors here all came from a woman aged 18-35 years with Graves' hyperthyroidism. Both conserved end residues are part of each CDR3. A D gene is named only where the DNA matches it firmly. Rows may omit the clone size; those that give it use once, few, many or a size class.

>NA|TRBV29-1|NA|TRBJ2-5
CSAVGGQETQYF
TGCAGCGCCGTGGGGGGCCAAGAGACCCAGTACTTC
>NA|TRBV15|NA|TRBJ2-7
CATSREKGSSREQYF
TGTGCCACCAGCAGAGAAAAAGGGTCGTCCCGCGAGCAGTACTTC
>NA|TRBV9|NA|TRBJ1-6
CASSVMQGPNSPLHF
TGTGCCAGCAGCGTAATGCAGGGGCCGAATTCACCCCTCCACTTT
>NA|TRBV24-1|many|TRBJ1-2
CATSEGYGYTF
TGTGCCACCAGTGAAGGCTATGGCTACACCTTC
>TRBD1|TRBV20-1|NA|TRBJ2-7
CSARDVQGSFYEQYF
TGCAGTGCTAGAGATGTACAGGGGAGTTTCTACGAGCAGTACTTC
>NA|TRBV20-1|few|TRBJ1-2
CSARYPGPRNYGYTF
TGCAGTGCTAGATATCCGGGACCCAGAAACTATGGCTACACCTTC
>NA|TRBV7-3|few|TRBJ2-5
CASSAERLETQYF
TGTGCCAGCAGCGCGGAACGCTTAGAGACCCAGTACTTC
>NA|TRBV5-1|NA|TRBJ1-6
CASSPGTADSPLHF
TGCGCCAGCAGCCCTGGGACGGCCGATTCACCCCTCCACTTT
>TRBD1|TRBV2|NA|TRBJ2-5
CASSETGSGETQYF
TGTGCCAGCAGCGAGACAGGGTCGGGAGAGACCCAGTACTTC
>TRBD1|TRBV7-8|NA|TRBJ2-5
CASSPTTGVLETQYF
TGTGCCAGCAGCCCTACGACAGGGGTTTTAGAGACCCAGTACTTC
>NA|TRBV2|NA|TRBJ1-1
CASSWQGAGTEAFF
TGTGCCAGCAGTTGGCAGGGCGCGGGCACTGAAGCTTTCTTT
>NA|TRBV24-1|NA|TRBJ1-1
CAAQQGIGTEAFF
TGTGCCGCCCAACAGGGCATAGGGACTGAAGCTTTCTTT
>TRBD1|TRBV20-1|NA|TRBJ1-5
CSALSGTANQPQHF
TGCAGTGCTCTATCCGGGACAGCTAATCAGCCCCAGCATTTT